A selection of T cell receptor beta chains follows, all from one sample in a study of CD8+CD57+ T cells in acquired aplastic anemia. One entry per CDR3 protein, called by TCRdb with MiXCR from the reads. The profile shows 250,000 to 300,000 distinct CDR3 sequences, 56% of them singletons. The sequencing input was sorted CD4+, CD8+, or CD8+CD57+ T cells (not recorded which) from PBMCs. The receptor set was obtained from a human donor with severe aplastic anemia or a healthy control (not recorded which). The CDR3 runs from the conserved cysteine through the conserved F or W. A D gene is named only where the DNA matches it firmly. Clone size, where shown, is once, few, many, or a class for clones that have expanded.

J gene: TRBJ1-1; V gene: TRBV12-3/TRBV12-4; clone size: .; CDR3 length: 13; D gene: .; CDR3 DNA: TGTGCCAGCAGTTTATACGGGGAGGTAAGGGCTTTCTTT; CDR3 protein: CASSLYGEVRAFF
J gene: TRBJ2-7; V gene: TRBV10-1; clone size: .; CDR3 length: 13; D gene: .; CDR3 DNA: TGCGCCAGCCCAGGGCAACTCTCCTACGAGCAGTACTTC; CDR3 protein: CASPGQLSYEQYF
J gene: TRBJ2-7; V gene: TRBV24-1; clone size: .; CDR3 length: 14; D gene: .; CDR3 DNA: TGTGCCAGCAGGAGGGCGGAAAGCTCCTACGAGCAGTACTTC; CDR3 protein: CASRRAESSYEQYF
J gene: TRBJ2-1; V gene: TRBV5-4; clone size: .; CDR3 length: 14; D gene: TRBD1; CDR3 DNA: TGTGCCAGCAGAGGGGGACAGGGGGCCTATGAGCAGTTCTTC; CDR3 protein: CASRGGQGAYEQFF
J gene: TRBJ1-3; V gene: TRBV19; clone size: .; CDR3 length: 15; D gene: .; CDR3 DNA: TGTGCCAGTAGGACAACCGCTGCATATGGAAACACCATATATTTT; CDR3 protein: CASRTTAAYGNTIYF
J gene: TRBJ2-3; V gene: TRBV7-9; clone size: once; CDR3 length: 16; D gene: TRBD2; CDR3 DNA: TGTGCCAGCAGCGTAGAATGGCGGGGGGGCTCGGATGAGCAGTATTTT; CDR3 protein: CASSVEWRGGSDEQYF
J gene: TRBJ2-7; V gene: TRBV9; clone size: .; CDR3 length: 12; D gene: .; CDR3 DNA: TGTGCCAGCAGACGGACACAGTACGAGCAGTACTTC; CDR3 protein: CASRRTQYEQYF
J gene: TRBJ2-7; V gene: TRBV7-9; clone size: once; CDR3 length: 15; D gene: TRBD1; CDR3 DNA: TGTGCCAGCAGCTCGACAGGGGGCTTCGCAGGCGAGCAGTACTTC; CDR3 protein: CASSSTGGFAGEQYF
J gene: TRBJ1-1; V gene: TRBV7-3; clone size: few; CDR3 length: 14; D gene: .; CDR3 DNA: TGTGCCAGCAGCTTACAAAGAAAGAACACTGAAGCTTTCTTT; CDR3 protein: CASSLQRKNTEAFF
J gene: TRBJ1-1; V gene: TRBV19; clone size: few; CDR3 length: 13; D gene: TRBD1; CDR3 DNA: TGTGCCAGTAGTCTCACCGGGACAGGGCTAGCTTTCTTT; CDR3 protein: CASSLTGTGLAFF
J gene: TRBJ1-4; V gene: TRBV7-8; clone size: .; CDR3 length: 14; D gene: .; CDR3 DNA: TGTGCCAGCAGCTCGGGACGGCTCAGTGAAAAACTGTTTTTT; CDR3 protein: CASSSGRLSEKLFF
J gene: TRBJ2-2; V gene: TRBV7-9; clone size: .; CDR3 length: 17; D gene: TRBD2; CDR3 DNA: TGTGCCAGCAGCCGGATACTAGCGGACCCGAACACCGGGGAGCTGTTTTTT; CDR3 protein: CASSRILADPNTGELFF
J gene: TRBJ2-7; V gene: TRBV7-2; clone size: once; CDR3 length: 17; D gene: TRBD1; CDR3 DNA: TGTGCCAGCAGCTTGTCCGACACCCCGGGACAGCCTTACGAGCAGTACTTC; CDR3 protein: CASSLSDTPGQPYEQYF
J gene: TRBJ2-1; V gene: TRBV24-1; clone size: .; CDR3 length: 18; D gene: TRBD2; CDR3 DNA: TGTGCCACCAGTGACTCAAACCTAGCGGGGGGGCCTGGAAATGAGCAGTTCTTC; CDR3 protein: CATSDSNLAGGPGNEQFF
J gene: TRBJ2-3; V gene: TRBV7-6; clone size: few; CDR3 length: 16; D gene: .; CDR3 DNA: TGTGCCAGCAGTCTCGGGGTGGGCGGGGGCACAGATACGCAGTATTTT; CDR3 protein: CASSLGVGGGTDTQYF
J gene: TRBJ2-4; V gene: TRBV5-1; clone size: few; CDR3 length: 17; D gene: .; CDR3 DNA: TGCGCCAGCAGCTTAAATGTCGTCCAGGGACCCAAAAACATTCAGTACTTC; CDR3 protein: CASSLNVVQGPKNIQYF
J gene: TRBJ2-5; V gene: TRBV15; clone size: .; CDR3 length: 16; D gene: TRBD2; CDR3 DNA: TGTGCCACCAGCAGATCTAGCGGGAAGGGTCGAGAGACCCAGTACTTC; CDR3 protein: CATSRSSGKGRETQYF
J gene: TRBJ2-7; V gene: TRBV30; clone size: many; CDR3 length: 17; D gene: .; CDR3 DNA: TGTGCCTGGAGTGTACGTGGTTCTTTTCTGGTAACCTACGAGCAGTACTTC; CDR3 protein: CAWSVRGSFLVTYEQYF
J gene: TRBJ2-3; V gene: TRBV24-1; clone size: few; CDR3 length: 11; D gene: .; CDR3 DNA: TGTGCCACCAGTTCGGCAGATACGCAGTATTTT; CDR3 protein: CATSSADTQYF
J gene: TRBJ2-1; V gene: TRBV7-3; clone size: .; CDR3 length: 15; D gene: TRBD2; CDR3 DNA: TGTGCCAGCAGAGTCTGGGGGGGACGGTACAATGAGCAGTTCTTC; CDR3 protein: CASRVWGGRYNEQFF
J gene: TRBJ1-1; V gene: TRBV7-9; clone size: .; CDR3 length: 14; D gene: .; CDR3 DNA: TGTGCCAGCAGCTTCTACAGAGGGAACACTGAAGCTTTCTTT; CDR3 protein: CASSFYRGNTEAFF
J gene: TRBJ2-7; V gene: TRBV20-1; clone size: .; CDR3 length: 13; D gene: .; CDR3 DNA: TGCAGTGCGCCCCGGGACACTCACTACGAGCAGTACTTC; CDR3 protein: CSAPRDTHYEQYF
J gene: TRBJ2-7; V gene: TRBV15; clone size: .; CDR3 length: 15; D gene: TRBD2; CDR3 DNA: TGTGCCACCAGCAGCGATCCGGGACTAGCCTCCGAGCAGTACTTC; CDR3 protein: CATSSDPGLASEQYF
J gene: TRBJ2-5; V gene: TRBV6-2/TRBV6-3; clone size: .; CDR3 length: 17; D gene: TRBD1; CDR3 DNA: TGTGCCAGCAGTTACACCGGCGGGACAGGATTGGGAGAGACCCAGTACTTC; CDR3 protein: CASSYTGGTGLGETQYF
J gene: TRBJ2-3; V gene: TRBV20-1; clone size: .; CDR3 length: 11; D gene: .; CDR3 DNA: TGCAGTGGGGAGAGGGCAGATACGCAGTATTTT; CDR3 protein: CSGERADTQYF
J gene: TRBJ1-1; V gene: TRBV11-2; clone size: many; CDR3 length: 13; D gene: .; CDR3 DNA: TGTGCCAGCAGCTTAGGTATGGGGACTGAAGCTTTCTTT; CDR3 protein: CASSLGMGTEAFF
J gene: TRBJ1-5; V gene: TRBV4-1; clone size: many; CDR3 length: 14; D gene: .; CDR3 DNA: TGCGCCAGCAGCCAACAGGAGGGGGATCAGCCCCAGCATTTT; CDR3 protein: CASSQQEGDQPQHF
J gene: TRBJ2-3; V gene: TRBV29-1; clone size: many; CDR3 length: 13; D gene: TRBD2; CDR3 DNA: TGCAGCACTCTCGGGGGGGCGTCAGATACGCAGTATTTT; CDR3 protein: CSTLGGASDTQYF
J gene: TRBJ2-5; V gene: TRBV7-9; clone size: .; CDR3 length: 16; D gene: .; CDR3 DNA: TGTGCCAGCAGCTTAACTCTAGAGGGGGAAGGAGAGACCCAGTACTTC; CDR3 protein: CASSLTLEGEGETQYF
J gene: TRBJ1-4; V gene: TRBV6-5; clone size: .; CDR3 length: 14; D gene: .; CDR3 DNA: TGTGCCAGCAGTTATCACGCAACTAATGAAAAACTGTTTTTT; CDR3 protein: CASSYHATNEKLFF
J gene: TRBJ2-7; V gene: TRBV5-1; clone size: .; CDR3 length: 16; D gene: .; CDR3 DNA: TGCGCCAGCAGCTTGGCCTTGGACGGGAGTCCCCACGAGCAGTACTTC; CDR3 protein: CASSLALDGSPHEQYF
J gene: TRBJ2-3; V gene: TRBV5-1; clone size: few; CDR3 length: 14; D gene: .; CDR3 DNA: TGCGCCAGCAGCTTGGCCCAGACGACAGATACGCAGTATTTT; CDR3 protein: CASSLAQTTDTQYF
J gene: TRBJ2-2; V gene: TRBV7-2; clone size: few; CDR3 length: 16; D gene: .; CDR3 DNA: TGTGCCAGCAGCTTTGCGATTCCCACGAACACCGGGGAGCTGTTTTTT; CDR3 protein: CASSFAIPTNTGELFF
J gene: TRBJ2-2; V gene: TRBV15; clone size: .; CDR3 length: 15; D gene: .; CDR3 DNA: TGTGCCACCAACAGTCTATCCACGAACACCGGGGAGCTGTTTTTT; CDR3 protein: CATNSLSTNTGELFF
J gene: TRBJ2-7; V gene: TRBV20-1; clone size: few; CDR3 length: 16; D gene: TRBD2; CDR3 DNA: TGCAGTGCTAGAGAGACTAGCGGGAGGCCGTCCTACGAGCAGTACTTC; CDR3 protein: CSARETSGRPSYEQYF
J gene: TRBJ2-1; V gene: TRBV9; clone size: once; CDR3 length: 15; D gene: .; CDR3 DNA: TGTGCCAGCAGCCGAACCGGGGGGCCGAACAATGAGCAGTTCTTC; CDR3 protein: CASSRTGGPNNEQFF
J gene: TRBJ1-1; V gene: TRBV7-2; clone size: .; CDR3 length: 15; D gene: TRBD1; CDR3 DNA: TGTGCCAGCAGCCTAACCGGGACAGCGAACACTGAAGCCCTCTTT; CDR3 protein: CASSLTGTANTEALF
J gene: TRBJ1-4; V gene: TRBV7-6; clone size: .; CDR3 length: 15; D gene: .; CDR3 DNA: TGTGCCAGCAGCTTATCGGCGGGTTATAATGAAAAACTGTTTTTT; CDR3 protein: CASSLSAGYNEKLFF
J gene: TRBJ2-5; V gene: TRBV10-3; clone size: few; CDR3 length: 15; D gene: TRBD1; CDR3 DNA: TGTGCCATCAGTGCGGTCGGGACAGGGGGGGAGACCCAGTACTTC; CDR3 protein: CAISAVGTGGETQYF
J gene: TRBJ2-3; V gene: TRBV20-1; clone size: .; CDR3 length: 13; D gene: TRBD2; CDR3 DNA: TGCAGTGCCCGAGGACTAGCCAGAGATACGCAGTATTTT; CDR3 protein: CSARGLARDTQYF
J gene: TRBJ2-7; V gene: TRBV19; clone size: .; CDR3 length: 15; D gene: .; CDR3 DNA: TGTGCCAGTAGTTCTACAGGGTTAGCCACAGATACGCAGTACTTC; CDR3 protein: CASSSTGLATDTQYF
J gene: TRBJ2-7; V gene: TRBV11-2; clone size: many; CDR3 length: 15; D gene: TRBD2; CDR3 DNA: TGTGCCAGCAGCTTAGGACTAGCGGGAGGTTACGAGCAGTACTTC; CDR3 protein: CASSLGLAGGYEQYF